Listed below are T cell receptor beta chains from one sample, sequenced in a study of technical replicates of blood from a few donors. The table came from immunoSEQ multiplex PCR; TCRdb's copy has only in-frame clones and leaves some out. The sample shows tens of thousands of clones, about 96% of them seen only once. The sequenced sample was T cells isolated from PBMCs. These receptors originate from a human donor in good health. CDR3s include the opening cysteine and the closing phenylalanine or tryptophan. Each record gives: clone size, V gene, D gene, J gene, CDR3 length, CDR3 protein, CDR3 DNA. D genes are given only for firm matches. The listing skips clone size in some rows; elsewhere it reads once, few, many or a size class.

abundance: NA
v_gene: TRBV6-5
d_gene: NA
j_gene: TRBJ2-7
len: 13
CDR3aa: CASSLGLSYEQYF
CDR3nt: TGTGCCAGCAGTTTGGGACTTTCATACGAGCAGTACTTC

abundance: NA
v_gene: TRBV2
d_gene: NA
j_gene: TRBJ1-2
len: 12
CDR3aa: CASTRFAGIDTF
CDR3nt: TGTGCCAGCACCCGTTTTGCGGGCATCGACACCTTC

abundance: once
v_gene: TRBV4-1
d_gene: NA
j_gene: TRBJ2-7
len: 14
CDR3aa: CASSQVFRSYEQYF
CDR3nt: TGCGCCAGCAGCCAAGTTTTCAGGTCCTACGAGCAGTACTTC

abundance: once
v_gene: TRBV5-6
d_gene: NA
j_gene: TRBJ2-3
len: 15
CDR3aa: CASSLAGGLTDTQYF
CDR3nt: TGTGCCAGCAGCTTGGCCGGGGGACTCACAGATACGCAGTATTTT

abundance: NA
v_gene: TRBV6-4
d_gene: NA
j_gene: TRBJ1-2
len: 11
CDR3aa: CASSSGSGYTF
CDR3nt: TGTGCCAGCAGTTCAGGTTCTGGCTACACCTTC

abundance: NA
v_gene: TRBV5-1
d_gene: NA
j_gene: TRBJ2-7
len: 14
CDR3aa: CASSDGGGGYEQYF
CDR3nt: TGCGCCAGCAGCGACGGGGGCGGGGGCTACGAGCAGTACTTC

abundance: NA
v_gene: TRBV6-1
d_gene: TRBD1
j_gene: TRBJ1-2
len: 13
CDR3aa: CASQERQGDGYTF
CDR3nt: TGTGCCAGCCAAGAAAGACAGGGAGATGGCTACACCTTC

abundance: NA
v_gene: TRBV5-8
d_gene: TRBD2
j_gene: TRBJ2-7
len: 13
CDR3aa: CASSPERGREQYF
CDR3nt: TGTGCCAGCAGCCCGGAGCGGGGGCGCGAGCAGTACTTC

abundance: once
v_gene: TRBV7-9
d_gene: TRBD1
j_gene: TRBJ2-7
len: 14
CDR3aa: CASSFETGYYEQYF
CDR3nt: TGTGCCAGCAGCTTCGAGACAGGGTACTACGAGCAGTACTTC

abundance: NA
v_gene: TRBV11-2
d_gene: TRBD1
j_gene: TRBJ1-3
len: 15
CDR3aa: CASSFSGTGEDTIYF
CDR3nt: TGTGCCAGCAGCTTCTCCGGGACAGGGGAAGACACCATATATTTT

abundance: NA
v_gene: TRBV28
d_gene: TRBD2
j_gene: TRBJ2-2
len: 18
CDR3aa: CASSLFPAGGPNTGELFF
CDR3nt: TGTGCCAGCAGTTTATTTCCAGCGGGAGGGCCGAACACCGGGGAGCTGTTTTTT

abundance: NA
v_gene: TRBV28
d_gene: TRBD2
j_gene: TRBJ2-1
len: 15
CDR3aa: CASSLAGLAYNEQFF
CDR3nt: TGTGCCAGCAGTTTAGCGGGACTAGCCTACAATGAGCAGTTCTTC

abundance: NA
v_gene: TRBV7-9
d_gene: TRBD1
j_gene: TRBJ2-7
len: 16
CDR3aa: CASSSWGTGDSYEQYF
CDR3nt: TGTGCCAGCAGCTCCTGGGGGACAGGGGACTCCTACGAGCAGTACTTC

abundance: NA
v_gene: TRBV29-1
d_gene: TRBD1
j_gene: TRBJ1-2
len: 13
CDR3aa: CSVDRDRVPGYTF
CDR3nt: TGCAGCGTGGACCGGGACAGGGTCCCTGGCTACACCTTC

abundance: NA
v_gene: TRBV14
d_gene: NA
j_gene: TRBJ2-6
len: 17
CDR3aa: CASSRPGVLFGANVLTF
CDR3nt: TGTGCCAGCAGCCGTCCCGGGGTACTCTTTGGGGCCAACGTCCTGACTTTC

abundance: NA
v_gene: TRBV7-8
d_gene: NA
j_gene: TRBJ1-6
len: 18
CDR3aa: CASSFRSSVFSYNSPLHF
CDR3nt: TGTGCCAGCAGCTTCCGATCCAGCGTTTTCTCCTATAATTCACCCCTCCACTTT

abundance: NA
v_gene: TRBV28
d_gene: NA
j_gene: TRBJ1-1
len: 14
CDR3aa: CASSYLEGDTEAFF
CDR3nt: TGTGCCAGCAGTTACCTCGAGGGGGACACTGAAGCTTTCTTT

abundance: NA
v_gene: TRBV6-1
d_gene: TRBD1
j_gene: TRBJ2-3
len: 14
CDR3aa: CASARDRVWDTQYF
CDR3nt: TGTGCTAGCGCCCGGGACAGGGTTTGGGATACGCAGTATTTT

abundance: NA
v_gene: TRBV9
d_gene: TRBD1
j_gene: TRBJ1-3
len: 13
CDR3aa: CASSVGQGYTIYF
CDR3nt: TGTGCCAGCAGCGTGGGACAGGGCTACACCATATATTTT

abundance: NA
v_gene: TRBV7-8
d_gene: NA
j_gene: TRBJ2-7
len: 14
CDR3aa: CASSFNWGTYEQYF
CDR3nt: TGTGCCAGCAGCTTTAACTGGGGCACCTACGAGCAGTACTTC

abundance: NA
v_gene: TRBV5-4
d_gene: NA
j_gene: TRBJ2-7
len: 11
CDR3aa: CASSNYHEQYF
CDR3nt: TGTGCCAGCAGCAACTACCACGAGCAGTACTTC

abundance: NA
v_gene: TRBV6-1
d_gene: TRBD2
j_gene: TRBJ2-3
len: 19
CDR3aa: CASSDPNARAGLAGGTQYF
CDR3nt: TGTGCCAGCAGTGACCCCAACGCGCGCGCGGGACTAGCGGGGGGGACACAGTATTTT

abundance: NA
v_gene: TRBV10-2
d_gene: NA
j_gene: TRBJ1-5
len: 16
CDR3aa: CASRARGGYSNQPQHF
CDR3nt: TGCGCCAGCAGGGCCAGAGGGGGATATAGCAATCAGCCCCAGCATTTT

abundance: NA
v_gene: TRBV30
d_gene: NA
j_gene: TRBJ1-5
len: 14
CDR3aa: CAWSESVSNQPQHF
CDR3nt: TGTGCCTGGAGTGAGTCGGTGAGCAATCAGCCCCAGCATTTT

abundance: NA
v_gene: TRBV5-6
d_gene: NA
j_gene: TRBJ2-1
len: 18
CDR3aa: CASSFLLWGRRVYNEQFF
CDR3nt: TGTGCCAGCAGCTTCCTCCTGTGGGGGAGGAGAGTTTACAATGAGCAGTTCTTC

abundance: NA
v_gene: TRBV28
d_gene: NA
j_gene: TRBJ2-7
len: 13
CDR3aa: CASSSFREYEQYF
CDR3nt: TGTGCCAGCAGTTCATTTCGCGAGTACGAGCAGTACTTC

abundance: few
v_gene: TRBV2
d_gene: TRBD1
j_gene: TRBJ1-1
len: 14
CDR3aa: CASSPQGMDTEAFF
CDR3nt: TGTGCCAGCAGCCCACAGGGGATGGACACTGAAGCTTTCTTT

abundance: NA
v_gene: TRBV25-1
d_gene: TRBD1
j_gene: TRBJ1-2
len: 18
CDR3aa: CASSDFRDRASANYGYTF
CDR3nt: TGTGCCAGCAGTGACTTTCGGGACAGGGCCTCAGCTAACTATGGCTACACCTTC

abundance: NA
v_gene: TRBV19
d_gene: TRBD1
j_gene: TRBJ2-7
len: 17
CDR3aa: CASSIRTGGRRNYEQYF
CDR3nt: TGTGCCAGTAGTATCCGGACAGGGGGACGGAGAAACTACGAGCAGTACTTC

abundance: NA
v_gene: TRBV5-4
d_gene: NA
j_gene: TRBJ2-7
len: 15
CDR3aa: CASSAQGAGSYEQYF
CDR3nt: TGTGCCAGCAGTGCACAGGGTGCGGGTTCCTACGAGCAGTACTTC

abundance: once
v_gene: TRBV11-2
d_gene: NA
j_gene: TRBJ2-7
len: 14
CDR3aa: CASSLWRGMNEQYF
CDR3nt: TGTGCCAGCAGCTTATGGCGGGGTATGAACGAGCAGTACTTC

abundance: NA
v_gene: TRBV27
d_gene: NA
j_gene: TRBJ2-1
len: 13
CDR3aa: CASSLSTSNEQFF
CDR3nt: TGTGCCAGCAGTTTATCAACAAGCAATGAGCAGTTCTTC

abundance: NA
v_gene: TRBV6-1
d_gene: TRBD2
j_gene: TRBJ2-2
len: 18
CDR3aa: CASSERLAGRMNTGELFF
CDR3nt: TGTGCCAGCAGTGAACGACTAGCGGGGCGAATGAACACCGGGGAGCTGTTTTTT

abundance: NA
v_gene: TRBV2
d_gene: NA
j_gene: TRBJ1-5
len: 13
CDR3aa: CASSGEYDQPQHF
CDR3nt: TGTGCCAGCAGTGGGGAGTACGATCAGCCCCAGCATTTT

abundance: NA
v_gene: TRBV6-5
d_gene: TRBD1
j_gene: TRBJ1-2
len: 15
CDR3aa: CASSYSYRTGYGYTF
CDR3nt: TGTGCCAGCAGTTACTCATACCGGACAGGATATGGCTACACCTTC

abundance: NA
v_gene: TRBV9
d_gene: NA
j_gene: TRBJ1-5
len: 15
CDR3aa: CASSVGGGQNQPQHF
CDR3nt: TGTGCCAGCAGCGTAGGTGGAGGACAGAATCAGCCCCAGCATTTT

abundance: NA
v_gene: TRBV11-2
d_gene: TRBD2
j_gene: TRBJ2-1
len: 16
CDR3aa: CASSLGSTSGRNEQFF
CDR3nt: TGTGCCAGCAGCTTGGGGTCGACTAGCGGGAGGAATGAGCAGTTCTTC

abundance: NA
v_gene: TRBV10-2
d_gene: NA
j_gene: TRBJ1-1
len: 13
CDR3aa: CASSPGINTEAFF
CDR3nt: TGCGCCAGCAGCCCAGGTATCAACACTGAAGCTTTCTTT

abundance: NA
v_gene: TRBV7-8
d_gene: NA
j_gene: TRBJ2-5
len: 14
CDR3aa: CASSPRRSQETQYF
CDR3nt: TGTGCCAGCAGCCCACGGCGGAGCCAAGAGACCCAGTACTTC

abundance: NA
v_gene: TRBV9
d_gene: NA
j_gene: TRBJ2-1
len: 16
CDR3aa: CASSEAIDIGYNEQFF
CDR3nt: TGTGCCAGCAGCGAGGCTATAGACATTGGATACAATGAGCAGTTCTTC

abundance: NA
v_gene: TRBV12-5
d_gene: NA
j_gene: TRBJ1-1
len: 12
CDR3aa: CASGLVLPEAFF
CDR3nt: TGTGCTAGTGGTTTGGTACTCCCTGAAGCTTTCTTT

abundance: NA
v_gene: TRBV6-5
d_gene: TRBD2
j_gene: TRBJ2-7
len: 13
CDR3aa: CASSRTSSYEQYF
CDR3nt: TGTGCCAGCAGTAGGACTAGCTCCTACGAGCAGTACTTC

abundance: NA
v_gene: TRBV2
d_gene: TRBD1
j_gene: TRBJ2-1
len: 17
CDR3aa: CASKMKVGQGVYYEQFF
CDR3nt: TGTGCCAGCAAGATGAAGGTGGGACAGGGGGTTTACTATGAGCAGTTCTTC

abundance: NA
v_gene: TRBV7-9
d_gene: TRBD1
j_gene: TRBJ2-1
len: 15
CDR3aa: CASSLGQGASNEQFF
CDR3nt: TGTGCCAGCAGCTTAGGACAGGGGGCAAGCAATGAGCAGTTCTTC

abundance: NA
v_gene: TRBV2
d_gene: NA
j_gene: TRBJ2-1
len: 11
CDR3aa: CAMDFDNEQFF
CDR3nt: TGTGCCATGGACTTCGACAATGAGCAGTTCTTC

abundance: NA
v_gene: TRBV29-1
d_gene: TRBD1
j_gene: TRBJ1-5
len: 14
CDR3aa: CSARTGKSNQPQHF
CDR3nt: TGCAGCGCCCGGACAGGGAAGAGCAATCAGCCCCAGCATTTT

abundance: NA
v_gene: TRBV5-4
d_gene: TRBD1
j_gene: TRBJ1-2
len: 12
CDR3aa: CASSWDSYGYTF
CDR3nt: TGTGCCAGCAGCTGGGACAGCTATGGCTACACCTTC

abundance: NA
v_gene: TRBV27
d_gene: TRBD1
j_gene: TRBJ1-3
len: 16
CDR3aa: CASSRDRPFSGNTIYF
CDR3nt: TGTGCCAGCAGCCGGGACAGGCCCTTCTCTGGAAACACCATATATTTT

abundance: NA
v_gene: TRBV18
d_gene: NA
j_gene: TRBJ2-3
len: 13
CDR3aa: CASSPPSTDTQYF
CDR3nt: TGTGCCAGCTCACCCCCTAGCACAGATACGCAGTATTTT

abundance: NA
v_gene: TRBV12-5
d_gene: NA
j_gene: TRBJ2-1
len: 18
CDR3aa: CASGLVLGQRRSYNEQFF
CDR3nt: TGTGCTAGTGGTTTGGTACTAGGACAGCGTCGCTCCTACAATGAGCAGTTCTTC

abundance: once
v_gene: TRBV6-5
d_gene: TRBD1
j_gene: TRBJ2-3
len: 14
CDR3aa: CANPTGGFGDTQYF
CDR3nt: TGTGCCAACCCGACAGGGGGGTTTGGCGATACGCAGTATTTT

abundance: NA
v_gene: TRBV28
d_gene: TRBD1
j_gene: TRBJ2-5
len: 15
CDR3aa: CASSLVGTGRETQYF
CDR3nt: TGTGCCAGCAGTTTGGTAGGGACAGGGCGGGAGACCCAGTACTTC

abundance: NA
v_gene: TRBV7-6
d_gene: TRBD2
j_gene: TRBJ2-7
len: 18
CDR3aa: CASSLNPATSGRIHEQYF
CDR3nt: TGTGCCAGCAGCTTAAACCCCGCCACTAGCGGGAGAATCCACGAGCAGTACTTC

abundance: NA
v_gene: TRBV6-1
d_gene: TRBD1
j_gene: TRBJ1-2
len: 15
CDR3aa: CASSSLSGTGEGYTF
CDR3nt: TGTGCCAGCAGTTCTCTGAGCGGGACAGGGGAAGGCTACACCTTC